This TCR beta chain appears in the sequencing data of a study of blood T cell repertoires in COVID-19. Looking at the study overall: Material from acute and convalescent COVID-19 was sourced from the United States, Italy and Spain. The cDNA or gDNA used as material had been derived from T cells, B-cell-depleted T cells, or PBMCs.

Method: immunoSEQ multiplex PCR; TCRdb's copy keeps in-frame clones and lacks some. The table lists around 68,000 clones, 93% of them singletons, with less than 3.5% in the top ten. Germline values: CDR1 MGHRA, CDR2 YSYEKL. The CDR3 has 13 amino acids. The V end lost 1 base, the J end lost 6 bases, and 10 bases lay between the germline ends. The source of this sequence is a man between 70 and 80 years old with active COVID-19. Sequencing used peripheral blood. The chain links TRBV4-1 to TRBJ2-7; maybe TRBD2 (6 bases). The DNA for the CDR3 is TGCGCCAGCAGCCAAGTGGGAGGTGGCGAGCAGTACTTC. Encoded protein: CASSQVGGGEQYF.